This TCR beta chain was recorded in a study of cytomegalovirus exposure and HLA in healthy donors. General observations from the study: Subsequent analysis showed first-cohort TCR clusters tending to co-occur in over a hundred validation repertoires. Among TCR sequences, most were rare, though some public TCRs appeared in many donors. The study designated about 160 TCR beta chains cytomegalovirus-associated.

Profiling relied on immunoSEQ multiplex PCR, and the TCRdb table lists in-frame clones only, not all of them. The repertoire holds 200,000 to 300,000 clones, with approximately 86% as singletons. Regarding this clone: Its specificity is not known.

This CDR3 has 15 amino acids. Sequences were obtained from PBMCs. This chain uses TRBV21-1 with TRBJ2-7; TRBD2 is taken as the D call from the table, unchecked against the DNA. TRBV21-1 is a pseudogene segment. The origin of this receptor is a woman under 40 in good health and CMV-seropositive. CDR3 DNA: TGTGCCAGCAGCACCGGCGGGCTGTATATATACGAGCAGTACTTC. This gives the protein CASSTGGLYIYEQYF.